These 4 T cell receptor beta chains came from one sample sequenced in a study of naive CD8 T cells in extremely preterm neonates. TCRdb keeps only in-frame clones here, not all; method: immunoSEQ multiplex PCR. Among about 5,900 clones listed, almost 98% were seen once. Sequences were obtained from naive CD8+ T cells from blood. Every receptor here comes from a human donor in good health.

The chain carries TRBV5-1 and TRBJ1-4; 8 bases agree with TRBD1. CDR1 is SGHRS and CDR2 is YFSETQ in the germline V gene. Trimming took 0 bases from V and 8 from J; bases not matched to a gene: 3. The CDR3 runs to 14 residues. The CDR3 DNA reads as TGCGCCAGCAGCTTGGAGGGACAGGACGAAAAACTGTTTTTT. Protein: CASSLEGQDEKLFF. Variable domain in full (rest from reference TRBV5-1 and TRBJ1-4): KAGVTQTPRYLIKTRGQQVTLSCSPISGHRSVSWYQQTPGQGLQFLFEYFSETQRNKGNFPGRFSGRQFSNSRSEMNVSTLELGDSALYLCASSLEGQDEKLFFGSGTQLSVL.

This chain links TRBV18 with TRBJ1-4; TRBD1 aligns across 9 bases. CDR3 length: 18 amino acids. The J segment lost 8 bases and the V segment lost 1 base, leaving 14 bases of the junction unmatched. Looked up from germline, CDR1 is KGHSH and CDR2 is LQKENI. The CDR3 DNA sequence: TGTGCCAGCTCACCACTCGGGACAGGGCTACCCCTGGGGGAAAAACTGTTTTTT. This codes for CASSPLGTGLPLGEKLFF.

CDR3 sequence (DNA): TGTGCCAGCAGTTTATACCAGGGCTATGGCTACACCTTC. Protein: CASSLYQGYGYTF. This chain uses TRBV27 with TRBJ1-2; the D gene is possibly TRBD1 (5 bases). V gave up 1 base and J gave up 4 bases, with 7 bases separating them. Germline CDR1 MNHEY, CDR2 SMNVEV (reference sequence). The CDR3 has 13 amino acids.

The V gene is TRBV5-4, the J gene TRBJ2-3; D not resolved. Germline V gene lookup returns CDR1 SGHNT and CDR2 YYREEE (reference sequence). This CDR3 is 14 amino acids long. V was trimmed by 1 base and J by 2 bases, leaving 8 bases between them. The CDR3, as DNA: TGTGCCAGCAGCTTGATAGTAGCCACAGATACGCAGTATTTT. Its translation is CASSLIVATDTQYF.